One and the same sample provided the 24 T cell receptor beta chains below, sequenced in a study of cytomegalovirus exposure and HLA in healthy donors. The primer mix had 60 Vbeta and 13 Jbeta primers. Assay: immunoSEQ multiplex PCR; the TCRdb copy retains only in-frame clones and omits some. The sample includes approximately 200,000 clones, roughly four fifths of them seen just once. The sample consisted of PBMCs. The source of these receptors is a woman in her 30s in good health and CMV-seropositive.

The chain employs TRBV9 and TRBJ1-2; 10 bases line up with TRBD1. Germline V CDR1 and CDR2: SGDLS, YYNGEE. This CDR3 comprises 15 residues. V lost 4 bases and J lost 6; bases outside the gene matches: 9. The CDR3 spells CASSPRTGGTDGYTF. The CDR3 coding sequence is TGTGCCAGCAGCCCGAGGACAGGGGGGACCGATGGCTACACCTTC.

The rearrangement links TRBV28 to TRBJ2-3; 15 bases are a match to TRBD2. The CDR3 spans 18 residues. Unmatched junction bases numbered 9, after V lost 7 bases and J lost 1 base. Germline lookup yields CDR1 MDHEN and CDR2 SYDVKM. In nucleotides, the CDR3 is TGTGCCAGCACCGCTCCGGGACTAGCGGGAGGAGGCACAGATACGCAGTATTTT. Protein product: CASTAPGLAGGGTDTQYF.

This clone has only one observation. J is TRBJ2-7 and V is TRBV5-6; the D gene is possibly TRBD1 (6 bases). There are 13 residues in the CDR3. V gave up 0 bases and J gave up 6 bases, with 10 bases separating them. Germline CDR1 SGHDT, CDR2 YYEEEE. The CDR3 sequence is CASSLGQGLEQYF. The CDR3 DNA reads as TGTGCCAGCAGCTTGGGGCAGGGGCTCGAGCAGTACTTC.

The rearrangement joins TRBV14 to TRBJ1-1, with 11 positions matching TRBD1. Germline V lookup: CDR1 SGHDN, CDR2 FVKESK. The CDR3 loop spans 14 amino acids. The V segment lost 4 bases and the J segment 4 bases; nucleotides outside the gene matches: 2. The CDR3 here is CASSLDRGLTEAFF. The CDR3 DNA follows: TGTGCCAGCAGCCTGGACAGGGGGCTCACTGAAGCTTTCTTT.

Turning to this clone: Other DNA sequences from this sample encode an identical CDR3 as well. The chain combines TRBV7-2 with TRBJ2-3; 7 nucleotides line up with TRBD2. J gave up 1 base and V 0 bases, and 1 base lay outside the gene matches. The CDR3 consists of 15 residues. Germline values: CDR1 SGHTA, CDR2 FQGNSA. DNA of the CDR3: TGTGCCAGCAGCTTAGCGCTAGCGGGCACAGATACGCAGTATTTT. Translated, it gives CASSLALAGTDTQYF. The full variable domain, completed using reference TRBV7-2 and TRBJ2-3, is GAGVSQSPSNKVTEKGKDVELRCDPISGHTALYWYRQSLGQGLEFLIYFQGNSAPDKSGLPSDRFSAERTGGSVSTLTIQRTQQEDSAVYLCASSLALAGTDTQYFGPGTRLTVL.

The chain carries TRBV7-9 and TRBJ1-4; TRBD1 is a possible D gene (6 bases). Germline assignment: CDR1 SEHNR and CDR2 FQNEAQ (reference sequence). V shed 1 base and J shed 4 bases, with 13 bases lying between them. This CDR3 spans 16 amino acids. DNA of the CDR3: TGTGCCAGCAGCTTAGGGGGGCAGGGCCTTAATGAAAAACTGTTTTTT. Amino acid sequence: CASSLGGQGLNEKLFF.

The CDR3 DNA is TGTGCCAGCAGTTTGGGAGGGCCCCTTCCCTACGAGCAGTACTTC. Its protein is CASSLGGPLPYEQYF. The chain is built from TRBV27 and TRBJ2-7, with 7 positions matching TRBD2. After removal of 3 bases from V and 2 bases from J, the junction contained 7 bases not matched to a gene. The germline V gene has CDR1 MNHEY and CDR2 SMNVEV (reference sequence). The CDR3 totals 15 residues.

The chain combines TRBV19 with TRBJ2-1, with TRBD2 as a possible D gene (7 bases). CDR1 LNHDA and CDR2 SQIVND come from the germline V gene (reference sequence). CDR3 size: 14 residues. Trimming stripped 7 bases from V and 5 bases from J, with 15 bases between. The CDR3 nucleotides read TGTGCCAGTACCCAAGGGGGGGGGAACAATGAGCAGTTCTTC. Protein sequence: CASTQGGGNNEQFF.

The V and J genes are TRBV5-5 and TRBJ2-7; no definite D call. Trimming stripped 0 bases from V and 6 bases from J, with 7 bases between. CDR1 and CDR2 (germline): SGHKS, YYEKEE (reference sequence). CDR3 size: 12 residues. DNA for the CDR3: TGTGCCAGCAGCTTGGACTGGTTCGAGCAGTACTTC. It specifies CASSLDWFEQYF.

The J gene is TRBJ2-1, the V gene TRBV28; perhaps TRBD1 as D (7 bases). Trimming stripped 4 bases from V and 4 bases from J, with 14 bases between. This CDR3 is built from 15 residues. The V gene's germline CDR1 is MDHEN and CDR2 SYDVKM. CDR3 coding DNA: TGTGCCAGCAGTTCTAGGGCGGGACAGTACAATGAGCAGTTCTTC. Its protein product is CASSSRAGQYNEQFF.

Only a few counts were recorded for this clone. The CDR3 here is CASSPIPTGSGNTIYF. CDR3 nucleotides: TGTGCCAGCAGTCCAATCCCGACTGGCTCTGGAAACACCATATATTTT. The V and J genes are TRBV27 and TRBJ1-3; D is undetermined. Germline V gene data show CDR1 as MNHEY and CDR2 as SMNVEV (reference sequence). The germline V and J ends were trimmed by 5 bases and 0 bases, with 14 bases remaining between them. The CDR3 has 16 residues.

CDR3 protein: CASSTRGRTGKTDTQYF. For the CDR3, the DNA is TGTGCCAGCAGTACACGCGGGAGAACGGGAAAGACAGATACGCAGTATTTT. The chain employs TRBV27 and TRBJ2-3; 7 bases are shared with TRBD2. The CDR3 covers 17 residues. V lost 5 bases to trimming and J lost 3 bases; unmatched junction nucleotides: 14. From germline, CDR1 is MNHEY and CDR2 SMNVEV (reference sequence).

This chain joins TRBV27 and TRBJ2-7, with 9 bases fitting TRBD1. CDR3 size: 16 residues. J gave up 5 bases and V 6 bases, and 14 bases lay outside the gene matches. In germline, CDR1 is MNHEY, CDR2 SMNVEV (reference sequence). CDR3 bases: TGTGCCAGCAGCTTGAACCTGGGACAGGGTTTACACGAGCAGTACTTC. Translated: CASSLNLGQGLHEQYF.

The count of this clone is one. This sample includes further DNA sequences coding for the same CDR3. This chain connects TRBV2 to TRBJ2-7, with TRBD2 matching 9 bases. V lost 1 base to trimming and J lost 0 bases; unmatched junction nucleotides: 7. The V gene's germline CDR1 is SNHLY and CDR2 FYNNEI. The CDR3 is 17 amino acids. The DNA of the CDR3 is TGTGCCAGCAGTGAAGGATGGCGGGAGGGCCCCTCCTACGAGCAGTACTTC. Its protein is CASSEGWREGPSYEQYF. Looking up the rest from reference TRBV2 and TRBJ2-7 gives the full variable domain: EPEVTQTPSHQVTQMGQEVILRCVPISNHLYFYWYRQILGQKVEFLVSFYNNEISEKSEIFDDQFSVERPDGSNFTLKIRSTKLEDSAMYFCASSEGWREGPSYEQYFGPGTRLTVT.

This clone turned up a few times. DNA of the CDR3: TGTGCCAGCACCTTCACTAGCGGGAGGTCGGATGAGCAGTTCTTC. Protein sequence: CASTFTSGRSDEQFF. The chain carries TRBV6-1 and TRBJ2-1; 12 bases fit TRBD2. The V segment lost 7 bases and the J segment 8 bases; nucleotides outside the gene matches: 9. This CDR3 contains 15 residues. In germline, CDR1 is MNHNS, CDR2 SASEGT.

The chain combines TRBV5-6 with TRBJ2-1; 12 bases map to TRBD2. The CDR3 is 18 residues long. CDR1 and CDR2 from the germline V gene are SGHDT and YYEEEE. The V and J ends lost 5 bases and 1 base, in that order; junction bases with no gene match: 10. The CDR3 DNA sequence: TGTGCCAGCAGACGACCGACTAGCGGGAGTGGGTCCTACAATGAGCAGTTCTTC. Protein product: CASRRPTSGSGSYNEQFF.

The J gene is TRBJ2-7, the V gene TRBV5-1; TRBD2 is a possible D gene (6 bases). The CDR3 extends over 15 amino acids. Per the germline V gene, CDR1 is SGHRS and CDR2 is YFSETQ. The germline V and J ends were trimmed by 5 bases and 2 bases, with 17 bases remaining between them. The CDR3 protein is CASRSVGSGPYEQYF. CDR3 nucleotide sequence: TGCGCCAGCAGGTCGGTCGGGAGTGGGCCCTACGAGCAGTACTTC. The complete variable domain, with remaining parts taken from reference TRBV5-1 and TRBJ2-7, reads KAGVTQTPRYLIKTRGQQVTLSCSPISGHRSVSWYQQTPGQGLQFLFEYFSETQRNKGNFPGRFSGRQFSNSRSEMNVSTLELGDSALYLCASRSVGSGPYEQYFGPGTRLTVT.

This clone showed up just once. This CDR3 reads CASSALDRGLSNEQYF. The DNA for the CDR3 is TGTGCCAGCAGTGCGTTGGACAGGGGGCTGAGCAACGAGCAGTACTTC. The chain uses TRBV6-1 and TRBJ2-7; TRBD1 aligns across 11 bases. The CDR3 sequence is 16 residues long. In germline, CDR1 is MNHNS, CDR2 SASEGT. The junction had 10 bases not matched to a gene; V was cut back by 4 bases and J by 5 bases.

This clone was seen just once. The junction does not match germline at one end; this may be a read error. The chain joins TRBV7-9 to TRBJ2-1, with 9 bases identical to TRBD2. Germline CDR1 SEHNR, CDR2 FQNEAQ (reference sequence). This CDR3 spans 13 amino acids. The CDR3 region is CSSSRQREVEQFF. In nucleotides, the CDR3 is TGTTCCAGCAGCCGCCAGCGGGAGGTTGAGCAGTTCTTC.

The gene calls are TRBV29-1 and TRBJ2-1; 10 bases match TRBD1. The trim removed 4 bases at V and 9 bases at J, leaving 9 bases unmatched. Germline loops: CDR1 SQVTM, CDR2 ANQGSEA. This CDR3 is 14 amino acids long. The CDR3: CSVARTGGTGEQFF. The CDR3 DNA reads as TGCAGCGTTGCTAGGACAGGGGGGACGGGTGAGCAGTTCTTC.

The rearrangement joins TRBV5-1 to TRBJ2-7; D might be TRBD2 (6 bases). Trimming removed 4 bases from V and 0 bases from J, with 11 bases in between. Germline lookup yields CDR1 SGHRS and CDR2 YFSETQ. The CDR3 covers 14 residues. The chain's CDR3 is CASSRDFTSYEQYF. CDR3 sequence (DNA): TGCGCCAGCAGCCGGGACTTTACCTCCTACGAGCAGTACTTC. Full variable domain (remainder filled in from reference TRBV5-1 and TRBJ2-7): KAGVTQTPRYLIKTRGQQVTLSCSPISGHRSVSWYQQTPGQGLQFLFEYFSETQRNKGNFPGRFSGRQFSNSRSEMNVSTLELGDSALYLCASSRDFTSYEQYFGPGTRLTVT.

The V call is TRBV27, the J call TRBJ2-7; 12 bases are shared with TRBD1. Germline CDR1 MNHEY, CDR2 SMNVEV (reference sequence). Trimming cost V 6 bases and J 4 bases; bases outside gene matches: 7. CDR3 length: 15 amino acids. CDR3 loop: CASSFGTGGDYEQYF. The CDR3 region has the DNA TGTGCCAGCAGCTTTGGGACAGGGGGCGATTACGAGCAGTACTTC.

This sequence joins TRBV5-1 and TRBJ1-6; tentative D call: TRBD1 (6 bases). Germline CDR1 and CDR2: SGHRS and YFSETQ. V dropped 0 bases and J dropped 5 bases, with 12 bases sitting between them. This CDR3 comprises 16 residues. CDR3 in DNA: TGCGCCAGCAGCTTGGGGGGGCAGCGGAATAATTCACCCCTCCACTTT. It yields the protein CASSLGGQRNNSPLHF.

The gene calls are TRBV29-1 and TRBJ2-6, with 7 nucleotides matching TRBD1. The CDR3 is made up of 14 amino acids. CDR1 and CDR2 from the germline V gene are SQVTM and ANQGSEA. V trimming: 5 bases; J trimming: 4 bases; junction bases outside the gene matches: 5. The CDR3 region is CSVLTGDGANVLTF. The CDR3 coding sequence is TGCAGCGTTCTTACAGGGGACGGGGCCAACGTCCTGACTTTC.